This T cell receptor (beta chain) comes out of a study of vaccination and CD4 T cells after COVID-19. Across the study: Collection of post-COVID samples occurred a median around 94 days after diagnosis, spanning a range of 35 to 161. SARS-CoV-2, HCoV-NL63, HCoV-OC43 and HCoV-229E supplied the overlapping spike peptides used to stimulate cells.

This clonotype was seen once. Its target is not known. Treatment given: approximately 9-day PBMC culture with coronavirus spike peptide pools or control peptides (ViraFEST assay). Both day 3 and day 7 involved replacing half of the medium with fresh IL-2 medium. The Oncomine TCR Beta short-read assay sequenced DNA from cultured CD4+ T cells. TCRdb used MiXCR to reprocess the PCR reads, holding one entry per CDR3 protein. Of over 10,000 distinct CDR3 sequences in the sample, 74% were seen once. The CDR3 covers 11 residues. Trimming took 3 bases from V and 6 from J, leaving 6 bases between them. Germline loops: CDR1 DFQATT, CDR2 SNEGSKA (reference sequence).

This TCR was sampled from a human donor who had recovered from COVID-19. The sequencing input was CD4+ T cells from blood, cultured in vitro. The V gene is TRBV20-1, the J gene TRBJ2-1, with no clear D. The CDR3 sequence: CSARRRNEQFF. DNA of the CDR3: TGCAGTGCTAGGAGACGCAATGAGCAGTTCTTC.